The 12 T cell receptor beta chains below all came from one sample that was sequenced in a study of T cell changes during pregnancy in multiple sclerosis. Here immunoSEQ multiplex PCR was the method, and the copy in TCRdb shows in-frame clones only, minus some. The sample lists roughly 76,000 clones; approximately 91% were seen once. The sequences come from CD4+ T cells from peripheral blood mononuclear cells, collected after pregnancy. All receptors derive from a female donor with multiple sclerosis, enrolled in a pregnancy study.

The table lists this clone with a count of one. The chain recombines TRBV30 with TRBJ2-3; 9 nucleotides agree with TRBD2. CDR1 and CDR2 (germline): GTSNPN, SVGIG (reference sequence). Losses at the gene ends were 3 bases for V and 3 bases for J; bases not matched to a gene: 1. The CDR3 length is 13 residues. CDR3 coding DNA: TGTGCCTGGAGACTAGCGGGTACAGATACGCAGTATTTT. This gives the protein CAWRLAGTDTQYF.

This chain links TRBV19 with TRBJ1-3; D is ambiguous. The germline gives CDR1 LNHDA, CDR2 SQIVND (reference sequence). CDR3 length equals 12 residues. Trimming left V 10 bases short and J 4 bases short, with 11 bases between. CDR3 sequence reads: CATRGTGNTIYF. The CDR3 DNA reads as TGTGCCACCCGGGGTACAGGAAACACCATATATTTT.

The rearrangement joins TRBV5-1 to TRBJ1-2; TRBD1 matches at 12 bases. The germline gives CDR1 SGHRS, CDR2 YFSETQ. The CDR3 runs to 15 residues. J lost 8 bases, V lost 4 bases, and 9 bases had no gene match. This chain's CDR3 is CASSITGQGAGGYTF. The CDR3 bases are TGCGCCAGCAGCATCACGGGACAGGGGGCAGGAGGCTACACCTTC.

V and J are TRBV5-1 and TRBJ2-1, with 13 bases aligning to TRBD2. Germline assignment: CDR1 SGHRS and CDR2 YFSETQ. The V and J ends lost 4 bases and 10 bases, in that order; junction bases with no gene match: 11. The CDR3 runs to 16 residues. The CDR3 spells CASSPGGRLAGGEQFF. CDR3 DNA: TGCGCCAGCAGCCCGGGAGGTAGACTAGCGGGAGGAGAGCAGTTCTTC.

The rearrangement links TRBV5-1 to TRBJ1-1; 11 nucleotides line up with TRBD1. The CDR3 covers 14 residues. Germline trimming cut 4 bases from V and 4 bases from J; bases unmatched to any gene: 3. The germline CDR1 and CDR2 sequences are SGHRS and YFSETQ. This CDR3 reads CASSPGTGGTEAFF. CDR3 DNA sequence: TGCGCCAGCAGCCCGGGGACAGGGGGCACTGAAGCTTTCTTT.

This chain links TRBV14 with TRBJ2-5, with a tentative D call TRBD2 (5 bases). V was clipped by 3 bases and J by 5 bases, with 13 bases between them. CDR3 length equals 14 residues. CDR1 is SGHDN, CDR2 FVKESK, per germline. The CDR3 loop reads CASSHMVLAETQYF. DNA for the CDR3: TGTGCCAGCAGCCACATGGTGTTAGCGGAGACCCAGTACTTC.

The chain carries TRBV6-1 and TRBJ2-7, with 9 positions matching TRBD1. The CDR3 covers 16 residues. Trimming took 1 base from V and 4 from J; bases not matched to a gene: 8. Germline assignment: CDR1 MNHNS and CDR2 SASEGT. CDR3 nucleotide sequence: TGTGCCAGCAGTGAAGTAATGGGACAGGGTCATTACGAGCAGTACTTC. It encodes CASSEVMGQGHYEQYF.

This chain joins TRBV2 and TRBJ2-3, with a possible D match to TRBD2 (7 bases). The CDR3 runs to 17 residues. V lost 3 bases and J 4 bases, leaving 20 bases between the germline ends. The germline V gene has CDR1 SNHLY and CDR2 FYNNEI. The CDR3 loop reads CASSEGGGAAGPDTQYF. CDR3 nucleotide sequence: TGTGCCAGCAGTGAGGGAGGGGGGGCCGCAGGACCAGATACGCAGTATTTT.

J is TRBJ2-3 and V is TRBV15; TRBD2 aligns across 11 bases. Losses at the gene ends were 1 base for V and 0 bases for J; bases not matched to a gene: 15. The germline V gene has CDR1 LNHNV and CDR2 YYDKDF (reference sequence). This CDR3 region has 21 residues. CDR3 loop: CATSRVPGTLAGGPSTDTQYF. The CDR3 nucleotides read TGTGCCACCAGCAGAGTTCCCGGAACCTTAGCGGGGGGGCCAAGCACAGATACGCAGTATTTT.

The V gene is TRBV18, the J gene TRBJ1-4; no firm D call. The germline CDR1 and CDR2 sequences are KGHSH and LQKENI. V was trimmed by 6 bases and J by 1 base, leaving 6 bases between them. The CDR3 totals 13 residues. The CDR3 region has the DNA TGTGCCAGCTCTCCGGGAACTAATGAAAAACTGTTTTTT. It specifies CASSPGTNEKLFF.

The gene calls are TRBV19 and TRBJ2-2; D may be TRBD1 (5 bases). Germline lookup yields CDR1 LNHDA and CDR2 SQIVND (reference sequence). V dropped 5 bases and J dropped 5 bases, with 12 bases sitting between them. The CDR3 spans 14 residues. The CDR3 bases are TGTGCCAGTAGTCTCCAGGGTCCGACCGGGGAGCTGTTTTTT. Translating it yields CASSLQGPTGELFF.

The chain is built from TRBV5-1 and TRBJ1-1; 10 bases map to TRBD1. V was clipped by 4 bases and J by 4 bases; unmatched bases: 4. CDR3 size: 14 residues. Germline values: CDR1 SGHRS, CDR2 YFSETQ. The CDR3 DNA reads TGCGCCAGCAGCGTGGACAGGGGGAGCACTGAAGCTTTCTTT. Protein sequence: CASSVDRGSTEAFF.